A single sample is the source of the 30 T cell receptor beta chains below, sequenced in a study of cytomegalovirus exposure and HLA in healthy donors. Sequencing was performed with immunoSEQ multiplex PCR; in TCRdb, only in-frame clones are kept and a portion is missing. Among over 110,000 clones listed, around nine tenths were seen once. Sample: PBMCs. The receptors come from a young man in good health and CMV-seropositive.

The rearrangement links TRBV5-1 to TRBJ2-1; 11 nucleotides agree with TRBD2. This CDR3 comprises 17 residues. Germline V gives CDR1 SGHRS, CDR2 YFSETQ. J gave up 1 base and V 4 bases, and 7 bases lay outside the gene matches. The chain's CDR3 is CASSGTSGTLSYNEQFF. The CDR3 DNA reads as TGCGCCAGCAGCGGGACTAGCGGAACCCTTTCCTACAATGAGCAGTTCTTC.

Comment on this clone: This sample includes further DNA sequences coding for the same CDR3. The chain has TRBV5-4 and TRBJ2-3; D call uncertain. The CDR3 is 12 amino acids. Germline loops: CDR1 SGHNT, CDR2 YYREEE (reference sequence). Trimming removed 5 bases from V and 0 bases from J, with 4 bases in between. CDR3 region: CASSLSTDTQYF. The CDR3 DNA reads TGTGCCAGCAGTCTTAGCACAGATACGCAGTATTTT.

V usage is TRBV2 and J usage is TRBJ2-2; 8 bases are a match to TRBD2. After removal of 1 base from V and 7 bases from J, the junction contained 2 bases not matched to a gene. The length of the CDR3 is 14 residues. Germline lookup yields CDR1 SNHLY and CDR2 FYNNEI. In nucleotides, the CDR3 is TGTGCCAGCAGTGAAGGGACTAGCAGCGGGGAGCTGTTTTTT. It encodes CASSEGTSSGELFF.

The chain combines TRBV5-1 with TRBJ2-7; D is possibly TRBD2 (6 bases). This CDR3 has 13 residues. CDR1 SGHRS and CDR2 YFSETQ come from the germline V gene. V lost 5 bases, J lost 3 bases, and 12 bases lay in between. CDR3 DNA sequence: TGCGCCAGCAGTCCGGGACTCATCTACGAGCAGTACTTC. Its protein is CASSPGLIYEQYF.

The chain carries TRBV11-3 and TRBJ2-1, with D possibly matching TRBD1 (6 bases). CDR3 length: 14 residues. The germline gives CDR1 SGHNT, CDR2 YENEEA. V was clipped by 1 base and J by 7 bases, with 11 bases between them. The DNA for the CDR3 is TGTGCCAGCAGCTTAGTAGGCCAGGGGAATGAGCAGTTCTTC. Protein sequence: CASSLVGQGNEQFF.

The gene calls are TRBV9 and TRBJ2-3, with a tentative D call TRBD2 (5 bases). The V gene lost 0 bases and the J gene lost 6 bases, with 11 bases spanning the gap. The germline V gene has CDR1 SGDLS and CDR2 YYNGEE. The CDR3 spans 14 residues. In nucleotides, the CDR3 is TGTGCCAGCAGCGTAGCTCCGGGCGGGGATACGCAGTATTTT. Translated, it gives CASSVAPGGDTQYF. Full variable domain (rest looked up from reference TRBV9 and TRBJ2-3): DSGVTQTPKHLITATGQRVTLRCSPRSGDLSVYWYQQSLDQGLQFLIQYYNGEERAKGNILERFSAQQFPDLHSELNLSSLELGDSALYFCASSVAPGGDTQYFGPGTRLTVL.

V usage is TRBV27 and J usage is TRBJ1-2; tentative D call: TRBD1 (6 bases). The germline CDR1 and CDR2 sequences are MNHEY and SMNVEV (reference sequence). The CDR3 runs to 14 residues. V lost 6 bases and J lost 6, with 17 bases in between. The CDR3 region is CASRVRGSLDGYTF. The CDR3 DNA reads TGTGCCAGCAGAGTTAGGGGGAGTTTAGATGGCTACACCTTC.

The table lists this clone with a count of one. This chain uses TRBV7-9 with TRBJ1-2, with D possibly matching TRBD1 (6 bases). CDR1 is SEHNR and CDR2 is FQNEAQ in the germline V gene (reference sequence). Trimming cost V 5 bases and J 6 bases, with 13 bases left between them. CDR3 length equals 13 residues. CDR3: CASSPSAGDGYTF. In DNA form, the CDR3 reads TGTGCCAGCAGCCCTAGTGCAGGGGATGGCTACACCTTC. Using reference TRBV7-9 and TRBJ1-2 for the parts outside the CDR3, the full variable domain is DTGVSQNPRHKITKRGQNVTFRCDPISEHNRLYWYRQTLGQGPEFLTYFQNEAQLEKSRLLSDRFSAERPKGSFSTLEIQRTEQGDSAMYLCASSPSAGDGYTFGSGTRLTVV.

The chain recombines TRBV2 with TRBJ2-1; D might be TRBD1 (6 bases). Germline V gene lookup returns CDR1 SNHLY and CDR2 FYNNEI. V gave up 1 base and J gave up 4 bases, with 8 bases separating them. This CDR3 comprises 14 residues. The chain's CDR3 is CASSEGGPYNEQFF. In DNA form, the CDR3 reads TGTGCCAGCAGTGAAGGGGGGCCTTACAATGAGCAGTTCTTC.

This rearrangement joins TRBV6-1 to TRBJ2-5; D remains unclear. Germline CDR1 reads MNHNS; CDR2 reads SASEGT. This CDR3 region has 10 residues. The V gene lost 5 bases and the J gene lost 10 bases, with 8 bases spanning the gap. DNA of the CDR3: TGTGCCAGCAGTTACCCAGTCCAGTACTTC. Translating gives CASSYPVQYF.

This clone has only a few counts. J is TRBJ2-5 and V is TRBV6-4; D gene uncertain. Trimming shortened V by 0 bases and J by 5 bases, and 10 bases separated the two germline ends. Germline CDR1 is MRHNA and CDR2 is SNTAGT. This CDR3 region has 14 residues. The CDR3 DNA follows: TGTGCCAGCAGTGACTCGACACCTTGTGAGACCCAGTACTTC. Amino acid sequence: CASSDSTPCETQYF.

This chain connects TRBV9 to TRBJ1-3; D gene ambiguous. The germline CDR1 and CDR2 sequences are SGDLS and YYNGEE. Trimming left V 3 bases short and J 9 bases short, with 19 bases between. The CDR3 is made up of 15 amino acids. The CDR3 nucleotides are TGTGCCAGCAGCGCGAAAAGTAGGTCTACGGGCACCATATATTTT. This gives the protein CASSAKSRSTGTIYF.

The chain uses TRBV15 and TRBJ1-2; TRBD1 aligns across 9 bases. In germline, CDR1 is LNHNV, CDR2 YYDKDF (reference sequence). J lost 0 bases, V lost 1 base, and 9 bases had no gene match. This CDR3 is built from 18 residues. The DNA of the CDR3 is TGTGCCACCAGCAGAGGGGGTACAGGGGGCCTGGCTAACTATGGCTACACCTTC. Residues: CATSRGGTGGLANYGYTF.

The DNA for the CDR3 is TGTGCCAGCAGCTTGTACGGACAGGGGGCCGGGGAGCTGTTTTTT. This sequence encodes CASSLYGQGAGELFF. The rearrangement uses TRBV11-2 and TRBJ2-2, with TRBD1 matching 10 bases. V was clipped by 3 bases and J by 6 bases; unmatched bases: 4. CDR1 is SGHAT and CDR2 is FQNNGV in the germline V gene. The CDR3 is 15 amino acids.

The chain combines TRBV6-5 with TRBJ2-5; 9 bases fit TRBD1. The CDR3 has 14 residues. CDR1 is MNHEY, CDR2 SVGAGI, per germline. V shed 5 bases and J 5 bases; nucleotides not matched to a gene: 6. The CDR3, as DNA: TGTGCCAGCAGTCGACGGACAGGGGATGAGACCCAGTACTTC. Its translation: CASSRRTGDETQYF.

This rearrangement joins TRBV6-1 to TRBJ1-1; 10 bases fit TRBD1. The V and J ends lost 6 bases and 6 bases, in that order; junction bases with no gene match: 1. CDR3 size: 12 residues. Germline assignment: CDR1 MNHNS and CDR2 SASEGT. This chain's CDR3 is CASRDRGSEAFF. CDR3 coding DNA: TGTGCCAGCAGGGACAGGGGGTCTGAAGCTTTCTTT.

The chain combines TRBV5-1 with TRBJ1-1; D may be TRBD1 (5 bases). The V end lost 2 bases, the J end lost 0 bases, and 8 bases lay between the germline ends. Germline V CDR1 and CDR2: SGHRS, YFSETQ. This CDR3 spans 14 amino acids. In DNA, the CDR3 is TGCGCCAGCAGCTTTGCAGGGATGAACACTGAAGCTTTCTTT. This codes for CASSFAGMNTEAFF.

CDR3 in amino acids: CASSPTGTRPQETQYF. The CDR3, as DNA: TGTGCCAGCAGCCCAACCGGGACTAGACCCCAAGAGACCCAGTACTTC. The J gene is TRBJ2-5, the V gene TRBV7-8; 8 positions agree with TRBD2. The V gene's germline CDR1 is SGHVS and CDR2 FQNEAQ. CDR3 length: 16 amino acids. V lost 5 bases and J lost 1; bases outside the gene matches: 9.

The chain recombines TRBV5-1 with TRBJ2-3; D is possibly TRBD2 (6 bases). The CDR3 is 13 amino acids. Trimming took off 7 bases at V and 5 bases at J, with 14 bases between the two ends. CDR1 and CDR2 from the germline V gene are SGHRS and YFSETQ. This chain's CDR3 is CASQLREQDTQYF. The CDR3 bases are TGCGCCAGCCAGCTTCGGGAGCAAGATACGCAGTATTTT.

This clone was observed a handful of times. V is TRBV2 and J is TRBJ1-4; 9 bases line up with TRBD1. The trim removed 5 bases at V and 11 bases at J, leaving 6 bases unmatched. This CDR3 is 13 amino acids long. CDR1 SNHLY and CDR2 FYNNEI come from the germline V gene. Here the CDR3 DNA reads TGTGCCAGCAGTTCTGAGACAGGGGGGAAACTGTTTTTT. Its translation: CASSSETGGKLFF.

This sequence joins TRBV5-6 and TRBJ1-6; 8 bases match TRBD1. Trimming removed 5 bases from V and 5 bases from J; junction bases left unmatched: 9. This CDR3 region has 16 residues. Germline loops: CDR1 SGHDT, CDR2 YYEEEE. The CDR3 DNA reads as TGTGCCAGCAGTCGGGACACAGGGGGGAATAATTCACCCCTCCACTTT. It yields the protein CASSRDTGGNNSPLHF.

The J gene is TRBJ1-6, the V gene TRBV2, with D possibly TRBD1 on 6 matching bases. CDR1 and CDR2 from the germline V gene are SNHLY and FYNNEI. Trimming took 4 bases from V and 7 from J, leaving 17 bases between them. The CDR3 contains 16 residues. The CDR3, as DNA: TGTGCCAGCAGTGGAGGCTGGACAGAAAAAAATTCACCCCTCCACTTT. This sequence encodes CASSGGWTEKNSPLHF.

The CDR3 coding sequence is TGTGCCAGCAGTACTAACAGGGGGGACAATCAGCCCCAGCATTTT. Amino acid sequence: CASSTNRGDNQPQHF. V gene TRBV6-5 combines with J gene TRBJ1-5; 8 bases line up with TRBD1. Germline V gives CDR1 MNHEY, CDR2 SVGAGI. CDR3 size: 15 residues. After removal of 5 bases from V and 3 bases from J, the junction contained 6 bases not matched to a gene.

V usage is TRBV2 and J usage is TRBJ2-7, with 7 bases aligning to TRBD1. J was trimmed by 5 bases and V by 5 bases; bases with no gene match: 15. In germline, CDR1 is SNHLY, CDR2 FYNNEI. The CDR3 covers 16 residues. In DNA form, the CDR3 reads TGTGCCAGCAGTCACTTCGACGGGACAGATACAAACGAGCAGTACTTC. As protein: CASSHFDGTDTNEQYF.

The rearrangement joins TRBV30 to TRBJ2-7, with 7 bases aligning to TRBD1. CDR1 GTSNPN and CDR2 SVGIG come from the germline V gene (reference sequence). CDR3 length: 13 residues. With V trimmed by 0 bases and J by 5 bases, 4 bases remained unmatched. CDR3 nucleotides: TGTGCCTGGAGTGTACAGGGGACCCACGAGCAGTACTTC. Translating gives CAWSVQGTHEQYF.

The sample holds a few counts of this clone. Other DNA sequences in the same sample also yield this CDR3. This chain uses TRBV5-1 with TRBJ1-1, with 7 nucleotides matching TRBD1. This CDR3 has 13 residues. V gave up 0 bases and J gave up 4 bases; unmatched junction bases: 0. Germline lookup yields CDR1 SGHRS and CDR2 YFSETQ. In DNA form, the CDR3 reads TGCGCCAGCAGCTTGGACAGGGGCACTGAAGCTTTCTTT. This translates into CASSLDRGTEAFF.

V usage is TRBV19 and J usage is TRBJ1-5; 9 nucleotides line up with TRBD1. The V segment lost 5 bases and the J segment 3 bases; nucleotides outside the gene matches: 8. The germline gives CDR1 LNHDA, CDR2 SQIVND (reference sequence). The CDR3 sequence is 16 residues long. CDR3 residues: CASSVLDRGNNQPQHF. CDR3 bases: TGTGCCAGTAGTGTATTGGACAGGGGAAACAATCAGCCCCAGCATTTT.

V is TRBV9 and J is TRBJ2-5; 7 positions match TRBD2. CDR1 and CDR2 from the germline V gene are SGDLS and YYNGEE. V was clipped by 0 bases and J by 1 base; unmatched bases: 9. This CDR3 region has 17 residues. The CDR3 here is CASSVAGGGAFQETQYF. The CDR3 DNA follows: TGTGCCAGCAGCGTAGCTGGGGGAGGGGCCTTCCAAGAGACCCAGTACTTC.

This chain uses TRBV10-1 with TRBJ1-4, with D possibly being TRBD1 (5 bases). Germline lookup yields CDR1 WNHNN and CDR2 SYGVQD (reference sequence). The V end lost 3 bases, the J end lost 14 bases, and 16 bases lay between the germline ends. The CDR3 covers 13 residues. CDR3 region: CASSDGRGSRLFF. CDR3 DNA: TGCGCCAGCAGTGATGGGCGGGGGTCTCGGCTGTTTTTT.

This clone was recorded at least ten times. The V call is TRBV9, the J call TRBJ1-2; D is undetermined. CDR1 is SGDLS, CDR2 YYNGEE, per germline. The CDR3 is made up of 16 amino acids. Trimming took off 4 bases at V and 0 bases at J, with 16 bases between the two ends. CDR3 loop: CASSPPGQRANYGYTF. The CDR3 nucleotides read TGTGCCAGCAGCCCCCCGGGCCAGCGGGCTAACTATGGCTACACCTTC.